These 21 T cell receptor beta chains share one sample of origin, sequenced in a study of response to subunit inactivated influenza vaccine. TCRdb redid the calling of the RT-PCR reads with MiXCR, one entry per CDR3 protein. The sample has hundreds of thousands of distinct CDR3 sequences, 10% to 15% seen once. Sequencing used PBMCs from blood, obtained on the day of vaccination. Receptor source: a man in his fifties or sixties who received an inactivated influenza vaccine.

Only a few counts were recorded for this clonotype. The V and J genes are TRBV5-5 and TRBJ2-5; TRBD1 matches 9 bases. The CDR3 runs 15 residues. Germline V gives CDR1 SGHKS, CDR2 YYEKEE (reference sequence). V shed 4 bases and J 5 bases; nucleotides not matched to a gene: 9. Here the CDR3 reads CASSRTGGLYETQYF. CDR3 DNA sequence: TGTGCCAGCAGCAGAACAGGGGGCCTTTATGAGACCCAGTACTTC.

The chain uses TRBV6-1 and TRBJ2-5; 9 positions match TRBD2. Germline V gene data show CDR1 as MNHNS and CDR2 as SASEGT. The CDR3 has 14 amino acids. With 5 bases clipped from V and 5 bases from J, the junction kept 6 bases outside the gene matches. The CDR3 spells CASSRLTSGETQYF. In DNA form, the CDR3 reads TGTGCCAGCAGTCGCCTCACTAGCGGGGAGACCCAGTACTTC.

This clonotype was picked up many times. The rearrangement links TRBV20-1 to TRBJ2-3, with TRBD2 identical over 11 bases. J gave up 0 bases and V 4 bases, and 9 bases lay outside the gene matches. The CDR3 is made up of 17 amino acids. CDR1 and CDR2 (germline): DFQATT, SNEGSKA (reference sequence). CDR3 sequence (DNA): TGCAGTGCTAATGGGCTAGCGGGGGGCGAAAGCACAGATACGCAGTATTTT. It yields the protein CSANGLAGGESTDTQYF.

CDR3 in DNA: TGCAGCGTATCAGGAGGACTTAATGAAAAACTGTTTTTT. It codes for CSVSGGLNEKLFF. This chain joins TRBV29-1 and TRBJ1-4; D is ambiguous. Germline CDR1 reads SQVTM; CDR2 reads ANQGSEA. This CDR3 region has 13 residues. The V gene lost 6 bases and the J gene lost 4 bases, with 12 bases spanning the gap.

In this sample, this clonotype turned up many times. The chain is built from TRBV28 and TRBJ2-7, with D tentatively TRBD2 (6 bases). Germline V gene data show CDR1 as MDHEN and CDR2 as SYDVKM. V was pared by 10 bases and J by 2 bases, with 15 bases between. There are 13 residues in the CDR3. Here the CDR3 DNA reads TGTGCCACGCACGGGGGACGGACCTACGAGCAGTACTTC. It encodes CATHGGRTYEQYF.

The CDR3 loop is CSAIEGTGVGPQHF. The CDR3 coding sequence is TGCAGTGCTATAGAGGGGACAGGGGTTGGTCCCCAGCATTTT. The chain couples TRBV20-1 to TRBJ1-5; 10 positions agree with TRBD1. The V and J ends lost 4 bases and 10 bases, in that order; junction bases with no gene match: 10. Germline lookup yields CDR1 DFQATT and CDR2 SNEGSKA (reference sequence). This CDR3 is 14 amino acids long.

This clonotype came up a few times. This chain links TRBV4-1 with TRBJ2-5; D tentatively reads TRBD1 or TRBD2 (5 bases each). CDR1 and CDR2 from the germline V gene are MGHRA and YSYEKL. This CDR3 has 15 residues. With 4 bases removed from V and 5 bases from J, the gap between germline ends came to 17 bases. The CDR3 DNA sequence: TGCGCCAGCAGCCCCCCCGGGACGAATTCGGAGACCCAGTACTTC. Translation: CASSPPGTNSETQYF.

This clonotype was counted only a few times. The chain couples TRBV6-1 to TRBJ2-2, with 9 nucleotides matching TRBD2. In germline, CDR1 is MNHNS, CDR2 SASEGT. The CDR3 consists of 16 residues. After removal of 6 bases from V and 6 bases from J, the junction contained 11 bases not matched to a gene. The CDR3 DNA reads TGTGCCAGCAGCCCCTGGGTAGCGGGAGAGTCCGGGGAGCTGTTTTTT. This translates into CASSPWVAGESGELFF.

This clonotype has a handful of counts. The rearrangement uses TRBV24-1 and TRBJ2-3; the match to TRBD2 covers 7 bases. The CDR3 has 16 amino acids. J lost 8 bases, V lost 4 bases, and 14 bases had no gene match. Per the germline V gene, CDR1 is KGHDR and CDR2 is SFDVKD. In DNA, the CDR3 is TGTGCCACCAGTGACCCGGGACGGCCGCGCGGGGGTACGCAGTATTTT. Residues: CATSDPGRPRGGTQYF.

The V and J genes are TRBV6-5 and TRBJ2-5; 7 nucleotides agree with TRBD1. Germline V gene data show CDR1 as MNHEY and CDR2 as SVGAGI. The CDR3 covers 15 residues. Germline trimming cut 5 bases from V and 2 bases from J; bases unmatched to any gene: 8. This CDR3 reads CASSNYPGQQETQYF. The CDR3 nucleotides read TGTGCCAGCAGTAACTACCCGGGACAGCAAGAGACCCAGTACTTC.

V and J are TRBV12-3 or TRBV12-4 and TRBJ1-1; 7 bases are a match to TRBD1. With V trimmed by 6 bases and J by 4 bases, 14 bases remained unmatched. This CDR3 spans 16 amino acids. Here the CDR3 DNA reads TGTGCCAGCAGGACCGGGAACAGGGGAGTACCCACTGAAGCTTTCTTT. This encodes CASRTGNRGVPTEAFF.

The table lists this clonotype with a few counts. The V gene is TRBV12-3 or TRBV12-4, the J gene TRBJ1-5; a possible D gene is TRBD1 (6 bases). The CDR3 has 15 amino acids. The germline V and J ends were trimmed by 5 bases and 2 bases, with 13 bases remaining between them. CDR3 nucleotide sequence: TGTGCCAGCAGTCCGGGGGCTATGGGCAATCAGCCCCAGCATTTT. Amino acids: CASSPGAMGNQPQHF.

This chain joins TRBV5-4 and TRBJ2-7; TRBD2 matches 13 bases. CDR1 and CDR2 from the germline V gene are SGHNT and YYREEE (reference sequence). This CDR3 is built from 15 residues. V gave up 2 bases and J gave up 5 bases; unmatched junction bases: 4. Here the CDR3 DNA reads TGTGCCAGCAGCTTACTAGCGGGAGGGGTCCACGAGCAGTACTTC. Its protein is CASSLLAGGVHEQYF.

The sample holds a few counts of this clonotype. The rearrangement uses TRBV7-9 and TRBJ1-1; tentative D call: TRBD1 (6 bases). CDR3 size: 12 residues. Trimming cost V 4 bases and J 8 bases, with 11 bases left between them. CDR1 SEHNR and CDR2 FQNEAQ come from the germline V gene (reference sequence). CDR3 sequence reads: CASSYTGREAFF. The CDR3 bases are TGTGCCAGCAGCTATACAGGGAGGGAAGCTTTCTTT.

The chain combines TRBV28 with TRBJ2-7; D gene uncertain. Deletions cut 7 bases from V and 1 base from J, with 11 bases between. There are 13 residues in the CDR3. Germline assignment: CDR1 MDHEN and CDR2 SYDVKM. The chain's CDR3 is CASTQQQSYEQYF. The DNA of the CDR3 is TGTGCCAGCACACAGCAGCAGTCCTACGAGCAGTACTTC.

The DNA of the CDR3 is TGCAGCGTACGGACAGGGAATTACGAGCAGTACTTC. Residues: CSVRTGNYEQYF. The chain uses TRBV29-1 and TRBJ2-7; 8 bases are a match to TRBD1. J gave up 4 bases and V 6 bases, and 5 bases lay outside the gene matches. The CDR3 spans 12 residues. Germline CDR1 and CDR2: SQVTM and ANQGSEA.

This clonotype was counted between two and nine times. This chain joins TRBV10-3 and TRBJ2-1; possible D gene TRBD1, 5 bases. Germline values: CDR1 ENHRY, CDR2 SYGVKD. The CDR3 is 14 amino acids. V was pared by 7 bases and J by 0 bases, with 10 bases between. The CDR3 DNA is TGTGCCATCACCGACAGCCGCTCCTACAATGAGCAGTTCTTC. Its translation: CAITDSRSYNEQFF.

The gene calls are TRBV6-5 and TRBJ1-1; 7 positions agree with TRBD1. This CDR3 is 16 amino acids long. V lost 5 bases and J lost 4; bases outside the gene matches: 13. The germline gives CDR1 MNHEY, CDR2 SVGAGI. The CDR3 region is CASSLQGTGGGTEAFF. The CDR3 DNA reads as TGTGCCAGCAGTCTACAGGGGACGGGGGGAGGCACTGAAGCTTTCTTT.

The V call is TRBV7-2, the J call TRBJ2-7; 10 bases match TRBD2. Trimming removed 4 bases from V and 1 base from J; junction bases left unmatched: 4. The germline V gene encodes CDR1 SGHTA and CDR2 FQGNSA. This CDR3 contains 15 residues. The CDR3 reads CASSSQRGGSYEQYF. Here the CDR3 DNA reads TGTGCCAGCAGCTCTCAGCGGGGGGGATCCTACGAGCAGTACTTC.

Ten or more counts support this clonotype. The CDR3 loop reads CASSPISGSSYEQYF. In DNA, the CDR3 is TGTGCCAGCTCACCCATTAGCGGGAGCTCCTACGAGCAGTACTTC. The rearrangement links TRBV18 to TRBJ2-7; 9 bases agree with TRBD2. The ends lost 3 bases at V and 0 bases at J; junction bases unmatched: 3. The germline V gene has CDR1 KGHSH and CDR2 LQKENI. CDR3 length: 15 amino acids. Based on the CDR3 plus reference TRBV18 and TRBJ2-7, the full variable domain is NAGVMQNPRHLVRRRGQEARLRCSPMKGHSHVYWYRQLPEEGLKFMVYLQKENIIDESGMPKERFSAEFPKEGPSILRIQQVVRGDSAAYFCASSPISGSSYEQYFGPGTRLTVT.

This rearrangement joins TRBV24-1 to TRBJ2-2; TRBD1 matches 10 bases. This CDR3 has 16 residues. Germline V gene sequence: CDR1 KGHDR, CDR2 SFDVKD. Trimming took 3 bases from V and 3 from J; bases not matched to a gene: 3. This CDR3 reads CATSDGDRGDTGELFF. CDR3 bases: TGTGCCACCAGTGATGGGGACAGGGGAGACACCGGGGAGCTGTTTTTT.